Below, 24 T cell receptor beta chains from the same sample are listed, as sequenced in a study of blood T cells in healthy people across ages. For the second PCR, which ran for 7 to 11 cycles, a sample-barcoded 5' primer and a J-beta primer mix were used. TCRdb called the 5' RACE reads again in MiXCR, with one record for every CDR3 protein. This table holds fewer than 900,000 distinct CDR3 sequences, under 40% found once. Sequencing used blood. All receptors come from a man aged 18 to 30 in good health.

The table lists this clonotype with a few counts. For the CDR3, the DNA is TGCAGTGCTACGACATGGGGGGGGAACACTGAAGCTTTCTTT. Protein product: CSATTWGGNTEAFF. The chain carries TRBV20-1 and TRBJ1-1; tentatively, D is TRBD1 (5 bases). The V gene lost 4 bases and the J gene lost 1 base, with 13 bases spanning the gap. CDR3 length: 14 residues. In germline, CDR1 is DFQATT, CDR2 SNEGSKA (reference sequence).

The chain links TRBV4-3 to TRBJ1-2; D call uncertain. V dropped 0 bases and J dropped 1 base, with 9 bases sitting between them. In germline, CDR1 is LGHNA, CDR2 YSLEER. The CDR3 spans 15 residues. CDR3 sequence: CASSQDLHRNYGYTF. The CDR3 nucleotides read TGCGCCAGCAGCCAAGATCTACATCGTAACTATGGCTACACCTTC.

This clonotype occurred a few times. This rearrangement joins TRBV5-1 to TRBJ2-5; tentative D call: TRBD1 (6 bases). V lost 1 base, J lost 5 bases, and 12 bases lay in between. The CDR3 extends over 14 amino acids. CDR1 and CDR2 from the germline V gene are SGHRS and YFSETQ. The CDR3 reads CASSLYAGVETQYF. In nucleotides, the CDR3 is TGCGCCAGCAGCTTGTATGCAGGGGTGGAGACCCAGTACTTC. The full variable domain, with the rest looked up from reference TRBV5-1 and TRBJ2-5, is KAGVTQTPRYLIKTRGQQVTLSCSPISGHRSVSWYQQTPGQGLQFLFEYFSETQRNKGNFPGRFSGRQFSNSRSEMNVSTLELGDSALYLCASSLYAGVETQYFGPGTRLLVL.

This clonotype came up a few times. CDR3 sequence (DNA): TGCAGTGCCCTAAGAGGTAGCGGAAACAATGAGCAGTTCTTC. It translates to CSALRGSGNNEQFF. V is TRBV20-1 and J is TRBJ2-1; weak D call: TRBD2 (6 bases). The V and J ends lost 6 bases and 5 bases respectively, with 17 bases between them. The CDR3 is 14 amino acids. Germline V gene data show CDR1 as DFQATT and CDR2 as SNEGSKA (reference sequence).

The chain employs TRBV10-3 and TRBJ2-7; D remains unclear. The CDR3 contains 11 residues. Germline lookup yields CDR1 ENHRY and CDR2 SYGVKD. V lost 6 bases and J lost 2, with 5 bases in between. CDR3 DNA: TGTGCCATCAGATCTACCTACGAGCAGTACTTC. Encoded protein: CAIRSTYEQYF.

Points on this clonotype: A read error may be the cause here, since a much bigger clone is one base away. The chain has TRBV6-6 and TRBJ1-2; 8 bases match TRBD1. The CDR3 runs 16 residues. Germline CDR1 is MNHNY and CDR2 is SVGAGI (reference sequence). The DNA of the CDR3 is TGTGCCAGCAGTTACTCTAGGACAGGGAACAACTATGGCTACATCTTC. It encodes CASSYSRTGNNYGYIF.

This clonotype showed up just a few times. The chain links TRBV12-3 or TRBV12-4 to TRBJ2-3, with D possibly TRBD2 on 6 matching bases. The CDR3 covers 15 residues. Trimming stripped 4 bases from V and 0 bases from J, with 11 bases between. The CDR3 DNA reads TGTGCCAGCAGTTATCGGGGACTCAGCACAGATACGCAGTATTTT. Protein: CASSYRGLSTDTQYF.

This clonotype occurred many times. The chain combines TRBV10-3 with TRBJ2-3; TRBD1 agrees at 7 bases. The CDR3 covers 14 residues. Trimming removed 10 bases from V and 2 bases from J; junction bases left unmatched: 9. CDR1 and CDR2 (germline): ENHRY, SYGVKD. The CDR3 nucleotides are TGTGCCACCCGAGAGGGGGCACCCACAGATACGCAGTATTTT. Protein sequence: CATREGAPTDTQYF.

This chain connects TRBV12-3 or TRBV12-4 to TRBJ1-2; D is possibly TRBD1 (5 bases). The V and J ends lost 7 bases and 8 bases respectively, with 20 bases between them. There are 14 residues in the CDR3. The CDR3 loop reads CASTAKNQGRGYTF. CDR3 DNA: TGTGCCAGCACCGCGAAGAACCAGGGTCGAGGCTACACCTTC.

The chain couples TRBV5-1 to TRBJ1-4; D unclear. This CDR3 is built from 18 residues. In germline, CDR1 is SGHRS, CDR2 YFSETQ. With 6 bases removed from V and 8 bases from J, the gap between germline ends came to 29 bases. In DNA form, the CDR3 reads TGCGCCAGCAAAAGCTTGCCTCAAGCTCGGCAGGTTGTGGAAAAACTGTTTTTT. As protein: CASKSLPQARQVVEKLFF.

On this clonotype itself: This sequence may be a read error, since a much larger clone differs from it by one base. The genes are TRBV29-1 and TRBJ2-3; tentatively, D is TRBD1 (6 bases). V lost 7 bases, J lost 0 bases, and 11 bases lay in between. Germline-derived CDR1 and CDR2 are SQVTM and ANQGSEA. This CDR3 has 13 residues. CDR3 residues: CSGEGVSTDTQYF. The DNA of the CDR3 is TGCAGCGGTGAGGGGGTGAGCACAGATACGCAGTATTTT.

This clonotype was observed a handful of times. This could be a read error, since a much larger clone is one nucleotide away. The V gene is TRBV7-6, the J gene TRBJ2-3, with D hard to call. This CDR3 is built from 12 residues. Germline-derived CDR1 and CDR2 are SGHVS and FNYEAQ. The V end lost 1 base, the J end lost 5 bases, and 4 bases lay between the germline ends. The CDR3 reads CASSLVQDTQYF. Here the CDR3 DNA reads TGTGCCAGCAGCTTAGTACAAGATACGCAGTATTTT.

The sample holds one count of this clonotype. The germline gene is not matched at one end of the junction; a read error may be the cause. CDR3 sequence (DNA): TGCACCAGCAGCCCTGATCGTGGGGGATCCTACGAGCAGTACTTC. The encoded protein is CTSSPDRGGSYEQYF. V and J are TRBV5-1 and TRBJ2-7; D possibly matches TRBD1 or TRBD2 (5 bases each). Germline lookup yields CDR1 SGHRS and CDR2 YFSETQ. The CDR3 runs 15 residues.

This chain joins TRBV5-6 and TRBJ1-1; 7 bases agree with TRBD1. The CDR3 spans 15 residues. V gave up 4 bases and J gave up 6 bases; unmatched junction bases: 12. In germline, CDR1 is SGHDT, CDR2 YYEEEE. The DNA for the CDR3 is TGTGCCAGCAGCACCCAGGGGGGTTCTTCGGCTGAAGCTTTCTTT. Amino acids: CASSTQGGSSAEAFF.

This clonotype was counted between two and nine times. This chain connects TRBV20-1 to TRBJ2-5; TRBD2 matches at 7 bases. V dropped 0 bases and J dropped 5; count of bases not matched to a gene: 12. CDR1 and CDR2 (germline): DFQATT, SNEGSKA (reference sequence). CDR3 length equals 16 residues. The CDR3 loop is CSARDELAEPYETQYF. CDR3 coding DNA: TGCAGTGCTAGAGACGAGCTAGCGGAGCCCTACGAGACCCAGTACTTC.

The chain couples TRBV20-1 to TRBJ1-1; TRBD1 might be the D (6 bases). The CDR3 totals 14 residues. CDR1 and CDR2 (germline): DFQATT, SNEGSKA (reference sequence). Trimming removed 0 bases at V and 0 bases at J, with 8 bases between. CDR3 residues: CSARDPGVNTEAFF. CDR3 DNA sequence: TGCAGTGCTAGAGATCCAGGGGTGAACACTGAAGCTTTCTTT.

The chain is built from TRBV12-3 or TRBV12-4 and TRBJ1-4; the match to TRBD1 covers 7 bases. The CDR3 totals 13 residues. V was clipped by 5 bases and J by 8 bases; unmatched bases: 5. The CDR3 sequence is CASSGGDREKLFF. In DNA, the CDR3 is TGTGCCAGCAGTGGGGGGGACAGAGAAAAACTGTTTTTT.

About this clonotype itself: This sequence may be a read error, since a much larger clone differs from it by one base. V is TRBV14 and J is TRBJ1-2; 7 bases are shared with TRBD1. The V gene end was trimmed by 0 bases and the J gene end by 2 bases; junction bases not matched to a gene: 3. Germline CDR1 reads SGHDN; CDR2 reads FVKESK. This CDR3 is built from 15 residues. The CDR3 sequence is CASSQDTGENYGYTF. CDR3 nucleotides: TGTGCCAGCAGCCAAGATACAGGGGAGAACTATGGCTACACCTTC. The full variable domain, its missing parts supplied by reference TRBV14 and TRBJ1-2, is EAGVTQFPSHSVIEKGQTVTLRCDPISGHDNLYWYRRVMGKEIKFLLHFVKESKQDESGMPNNRFLAERTGGTYSTLKVQPAELEDSGVYFCASSQDTGENYGYTFGSGTRLTVV.

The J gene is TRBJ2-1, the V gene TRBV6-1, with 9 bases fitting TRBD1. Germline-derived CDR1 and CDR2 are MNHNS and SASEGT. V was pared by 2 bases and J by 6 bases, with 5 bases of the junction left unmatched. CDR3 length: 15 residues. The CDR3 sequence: CASSEWTGVGNEQFF. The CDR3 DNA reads TGTGCCAGCAGTGAATGGACAGGGGTGGGCAATGAGCAGTTCTTC.

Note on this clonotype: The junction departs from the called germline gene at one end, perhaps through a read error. For the CDR3, the DNA is TGTGCCGGCAGGCTACGGGACGGACGAGGGCAGCCCCAGCATTTT. Translating gives CAGRLRDGRGQPQHF. The chain combines TRBV6-2 or TRBV6-3 with TRBJ1-5, with a tentative D call TRBD1 (5 bases). The CDR3 spans 15 residues. Per germline, CDR1 MNHEY and CDR2 SVGEGT.

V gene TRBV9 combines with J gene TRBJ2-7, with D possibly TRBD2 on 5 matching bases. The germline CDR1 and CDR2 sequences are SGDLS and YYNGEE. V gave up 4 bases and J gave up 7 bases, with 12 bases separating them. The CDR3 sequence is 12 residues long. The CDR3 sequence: CASSRDHNEQYF. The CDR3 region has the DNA TGTGCCAGCAGCCGGGATCACAATGAGCAGTACTTC. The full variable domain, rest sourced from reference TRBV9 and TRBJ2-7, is DSGVTQTPKHLITATGQRVTLRCSPRSGDLSVYWYQQSLDQGLQFLIQYYNGEERAKGNILERFSAQQFPDLHSELNLSSLELGDSALYFCASSRDHNEQYFGPGTRLTVT.

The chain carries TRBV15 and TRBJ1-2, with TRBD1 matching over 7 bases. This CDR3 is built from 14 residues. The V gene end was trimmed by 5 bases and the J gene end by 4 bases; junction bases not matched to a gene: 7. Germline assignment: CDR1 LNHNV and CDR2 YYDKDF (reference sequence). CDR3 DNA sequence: TGTGCCACCAGCTTACAAACAGGGGCCTATGGCTACACCTTC. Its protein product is CATSLQTGAYGYTF.

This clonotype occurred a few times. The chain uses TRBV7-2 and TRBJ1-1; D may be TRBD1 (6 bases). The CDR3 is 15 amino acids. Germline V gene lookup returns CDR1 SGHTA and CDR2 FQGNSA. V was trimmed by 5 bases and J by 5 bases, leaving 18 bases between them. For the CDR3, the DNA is TGTGCCAGCAGCCGCGACGGGAGGGGGACTACTGAAGCTTTCTTT. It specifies CASSRDGRGTTEAFF.

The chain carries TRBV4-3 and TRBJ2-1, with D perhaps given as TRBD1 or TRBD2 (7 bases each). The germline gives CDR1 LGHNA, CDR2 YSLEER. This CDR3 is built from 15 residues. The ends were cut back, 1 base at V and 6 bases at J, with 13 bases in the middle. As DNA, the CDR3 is TGCGCCAGCAGCCAAGTAGGCAGGGGGGGCAATGAGCAGTTCTTC. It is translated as CASSQVGRGGNEQFF.